A single sample is the source of the 15 T cell receptor beta chains below, sequenced in a study of regulatory T cells in long-lasting Graves disease. TCR beta libraries were built with iRepertoire HTBI primers and Arm-PCR of CDR3 regions. TCRdb reprocessed the multiplex PCR reads with MiXCR, giving one entry per CDR3 protein. The sample gives some 430,000 distinct CDR3 sequences, roughly 21% of which show up once; roughly 7% is in the top ten. Time point here: persistent/refractory GD, antithyroid drugs over 5 years with positive TRAb. Researchers made the TCR library from RNA that was extracted from PBMCs. The starting material was peripheral blood mononuclear cells (PBMCs), obtained when the disease was refractory, from a patient treated with antithyroid drugs. The receptors here all came from a female donor with Graves disease.

The chain combines TRBV28 with TRBJ2-5, with 12 bases fitting TRBD1. CDR3 size: 16 residues. CDR1 MDHEN and CDR2 SYDVKM come from the germline V gene. The V gene end was trimmed by 3 bases and the J gene end by 4 bases; junction bases not matched to a gene: 6. The CDR3 spells CASSLGQGAQGETQYF. The CDR3 DNA follows: TGTGCCAGCAGTTTGGGACAGGGGGCGCAGGGAGAGACCCAGTACTTC.

The chain recombines TRBV5-1 with TRBJ2-7; 10 bases map to TRBD1. The CDR3 is 15 residues long. The ends lost 1 base at V and 3 bases at J; junction bases unmatched: 4. The V gene's germline CDR1 is SGHRS and CDR2 YFSETQ. CDR3 sequence: CASSLLGDRGYEQYF. In DNA, the CDR3 is TGCGCCAGCAGCTTGCTCGGGGACAGGGGCTACGAGCAGTACTTC.

There are a few counts of this clonotype. The chain carries TRBV5-1 and TRBJ2-7, with no clear D. Germline V gene lookup returns CDR1 SGHRS and CDR2 YFSETQ. V gave up 1 base and J gave up 4 bases, with 9 bases separating them. The CDR3 runs 13 residues. In DNA form, the CDR3 reads TGCGCCAGCAGCTTGAAAGAGGAGTACGAGCAGTACTTC. Encoded protein: CASSLKEEYEQYF.

With respect to this clonotype: Just one base apart from a much larger clone, this may be a read error. J is TRBJ1-2 and V is TRBV6-2 or TRBV6-3; D gene unclear. CDR3 length: 12 amino acids. V was cut by 11 bases and J by 6 bases, with 16 bases left in between. Germline lookup yields CDR1 MNHEY and CDR2 SVGEGT. CDR3 sequence: CAGTLGSNGYTF. In DNA form, the CDR3 reads TGTGCCGGCACCCTAGGGAGTAATGGCTACACCTTC.

V usage is TRBV7-9 and J usage is TRBJ2-7; a possible D gene is TRBD1 (6 bases). Per germline, CDR1 SEHNR and CDR2 FQNEAQ (reference sequence). CDR3 size: 15 residues. V shed 4 bases and J shed 2 bases, with 15 bases lying between them. This CDR3 is CASSYSRTDPYEQYF. The CDR3 DNA reads as TGTGCCAGCAGCTACTCGAGGACAGACCCCTACGAGCAGTACTTC.

CDR3 DNA sequence: TGCAGTGCTAGAAGTGTACAGTTCGCTTCCTACGAGCAGTACTTC. Translating it yields CSARSVQFASYEQYF. V and J are TRBV20-1 and TRBJ2-7; D is ambiguous. The CDR3 extends over 15 amino acids. The V end was cut by 2 bases, the J end by 1 base, with 15 bases between. The germline gives CDR1 DFQATT, CDR2 SNEGSKA (reference sequence).

This clonotype was seen repeatedly, ten times or more. The genes are TRBV28 and TRBJ2-5; D may be TRBD2 (7 bases). The CDR3 extends over 15 amino acids. Trimming stripped 2 bases from V and 5 bases from J, with 15 bases between. Germline CDR1 MDHEN, CDR2 SYDVKM. The CDR3 bases are TGTGCCAGCAGTTTACGGGGGGCTCGGGGGGAGACCCAGTACTTC. Amino acids: CASSLRGARGETQYF.

The chain recombines TRBV5-6 with TRBJ2-1; 8 bases are shared with TRBD1. The germline gives CDR1 SGHDT, CDR2 YYEEEE. The junction had 10 bases not matched to a gene; V was cut back by 3 bases and J by 14 bases. The CDR3 runs to 13 residues. The CDR3 sequence is CASSWGWTGNKFF. The CDR3 DNA is TGTGCCAGCAGCTGGGGGTGGACAGGGAATAAGTTCTTC.

Many counts were recorded for this clonotype. This chain uses TRBV12-3 or TRBV12-4 with TRBJ1-1; D unresolved. Between the trimmed V and J ends, which lost 0 bases and 12 bases, there was a span of 14 bases. This CDR3 has 13 amino acids. Here the CDR3 DNA reads TGTGCCAGCAGTTTAGCCCCGTCAAAGGTAACTTTCTTT. It yields the protein CASSLAPSKVTFF.

This clonotype was counted many times. The V and J genes are TRBV6-1 and TRBJ1-2, with D maybe TRBD1 (6 bases). The ends were cut back, 7 bases at V and 6 bases at J, with 18 bases in the middle. The CDR3 runs to 14 residues. Germline CDR1 reads MNHNS; CDR2 reads SASEGT. CDR3 nucleotides: TGTGCCAGCACGACGACAGGAAATTTTCATGGCTACACCTTC. It encodes CASTTTGNFHGYTF.

This clonotype was observed a few times. The rearrangement links TRBV20-1 to TRBJ1-2; D is perhaps TRBD1 (5 bases). V lost 6 bases to trimming and J lost 4 bases, with 21 bases between them. The CDR3 runs to 15 residues. Germline-derived CDR1 and CDR2 are DFQATT and SNEGSKA (reference sequence). The CDR3 DNA reads as TGCAGTGCAATACCCAAGCCCCCTGACAGCTATGGCTACACCTTC. Translation: CSAIPKPPDSYGYTF.

This clonotype was found a few times. It may be a read error: a sequence one base away is much more abundant. The gene calls are TRBV2 and TRBJ1-5; D gene ambiguous. CDR1 and CDR2 from the germline V gene are SNHLY and FYNNEI. The CDR3 runs to 15 residues. Here the CDR3 reads CASSVDVYSDQPQHF. The CDR3 coding sequence is TGTGCCAGCAGTGTGGACGTGTATAGCGATCAGCCCCAGCATTTT.

V gene TRBV4-3 combines with J gene TRBJ2-7; no clear D gene. Germline assignment: CDR1 LGHNA and CDR2 YSLEER. The V gene lost 1 base and the J gene lost 0 bases, with 4 bases spanning the gap. There are 13 residues in the CDR3. The CDR3 region has the DNA TGCGCCAGCAGCCAAGTAGTCTCCTACGAGCAGTACTTC. This translates into CASSQVVSYEQYF.

The gene calls are TRBV3-1 and TRBJ1-1; D is ambiguous. Germline loops: CDR1 LGHDT, CDR2 YNNKEL (reference sequence). The germline V and J ends were trimmed by 0 bases and 10 bases, with 6 bases remaining between them. The length of the CDR3 is 11 residues. The CDR3 loop is CASSQESLAFF. The CDR3 DNA reads TGTGCCAGCAGCCAAGAGAGTCTAGCTTTCTTT.

A few counts support this clonotype. This chain links TRBV28 with TRBJ1-2; D uncertain. Germline V gene lookup returns CDR1 MDHEN and CDR2 SYDVKM. This CDR3 is 15 amino acids long. V lost 2 bases and J lost 8, with 18 bases in between. The CDR3 nucleotides read TGTGCCAGCAGTTTAGGAACAGCGGTAGCGGGAGGCTACACCTTC. Translation: CASSLGTAVAGGYTF.